The source of this T cell receptor (beta chain) is a study of glioma-infiltrating T cells. The iRepertoire nested amplicon-rescue multiplex PCR amplified TCR alpha and beta CDR3s from RNA. One-step reverse transcription and amplification started from roughly 100-400 ng of tissue mRNA or PBMC total RNA. TCRdb reanalysed the multiplex PCR reads using MiXCR and keeps one entry per CDR3 protein. In the table there are roughly 100,000 distinct CDR3 sequences, under 30% of which are singletons. General study points: CDR3 overlap between tissue and blood was very small. Gliomas, especially low-grade, showed above-expected tissue-blood divergence; non-neoplastic patients showed below.

Germline CDR1 KGHSH, CDR2 LQKENI. Trimming shortened V by 3 bases and J by 1 base, and 12 bases separated the two germline ends. This CDR3 region has 15 residues. To note about this clonotype: Antigen unknown.

This clonotype was obtained from a human donor with low-grade glioma or glioblastoma, undergoing nonglioma brain surgery, or in good health (not recorded which). V usage is TRBV18 and J usage is TRBJ1-1; D is perhaps TRBD1 (5 bases). The sample consisted of glioma tissue, nonneoplastic brain tissue, or PBMCs (not recorded which). CDR3 nucleotides: TGTGCCAGCTCACCGTCCGGGACGGGGAACACTGAAGCTTTCTTT. The encoded protein is CASSPSGTGNTEAFF.